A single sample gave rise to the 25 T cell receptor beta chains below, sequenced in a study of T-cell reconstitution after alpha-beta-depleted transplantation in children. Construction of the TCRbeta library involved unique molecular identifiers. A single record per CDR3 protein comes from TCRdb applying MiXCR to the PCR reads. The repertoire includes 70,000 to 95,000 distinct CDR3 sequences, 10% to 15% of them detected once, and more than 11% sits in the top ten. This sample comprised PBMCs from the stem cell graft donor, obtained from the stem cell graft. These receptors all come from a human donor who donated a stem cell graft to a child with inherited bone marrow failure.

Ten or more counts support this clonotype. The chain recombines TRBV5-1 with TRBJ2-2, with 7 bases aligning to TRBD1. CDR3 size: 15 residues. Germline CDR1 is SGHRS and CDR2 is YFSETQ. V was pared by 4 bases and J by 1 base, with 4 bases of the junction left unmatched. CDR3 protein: CASSPRQGNTGELFF. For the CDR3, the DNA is TGCGCCAGCAGCCCCCGACAGGGGAACACCGGGGAGCTGTTTTTT.

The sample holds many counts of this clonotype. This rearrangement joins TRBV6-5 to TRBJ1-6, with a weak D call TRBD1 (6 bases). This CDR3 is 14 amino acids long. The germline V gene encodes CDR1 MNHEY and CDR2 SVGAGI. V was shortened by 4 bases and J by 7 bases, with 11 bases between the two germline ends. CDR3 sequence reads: CASSSTGRNSPLHF. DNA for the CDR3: TGTGCCAGCAGTTCGACAGGAAGGAATTCACCCCTCCACTTT.

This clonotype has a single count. In nucleotides, the CDR3 is TGTGCCAGCAGCTTAGACGGGGCTGGCTACACCTTC. Its translation is CASSLDGAGYTF. V and J are TRBV7-9 and TRBJ1-2, with D possibly matching TRBD1 (5 bases). CDR1 is SEHNR, CDR2 FQNEAQ, per germline (reference sequence). V was cut by 1 base and J by 7 bases, with 7 bases left in between. The CDR3 is 12 residues long.

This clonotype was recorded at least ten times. CDR3 region: CASSLAYEGSDNYGYTF. The DNA for the CDR3 is TGTGCCAGCAGCTTGGCCTATGAGGGCAGCGATAACTATGGCTACACCTTC. The V call is TRBV5-6, the J call TRBJ1-2; D uncertain. V was cut by 0 bases and J by 1 base, with 16 bases left in between. Germline V lookup: CDR1 SGHDT, CDR2 YYEEEE. This CDR3 has 17 residues.

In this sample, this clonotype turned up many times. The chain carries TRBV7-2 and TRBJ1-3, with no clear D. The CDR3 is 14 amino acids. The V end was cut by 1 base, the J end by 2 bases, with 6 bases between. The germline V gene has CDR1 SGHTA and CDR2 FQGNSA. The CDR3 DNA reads TGTGCCAGCAGCTTAGTTAGCGCTGGAAACACCATATATTTT. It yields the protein CASSLVSAGNTIYF. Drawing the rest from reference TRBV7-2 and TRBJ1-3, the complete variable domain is GAGVSQSPSNKVTEKGKDVELRCDPISGHTALYWYRQSLGQGLEFLIYFQGNSAPDKSGLPSDRFSAERTGGSVSTLTIQRTQQEDSAVYLCASSLVSAGNTIYFGEGSWLTVV.

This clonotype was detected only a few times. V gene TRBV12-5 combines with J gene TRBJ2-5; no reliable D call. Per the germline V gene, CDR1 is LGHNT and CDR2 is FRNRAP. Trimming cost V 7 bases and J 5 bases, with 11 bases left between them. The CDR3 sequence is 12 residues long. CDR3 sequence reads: CASAKRAETQYF. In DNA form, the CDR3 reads TGTGCTAGTGCCAAGAGAGCGGAGACCCAGTACTTC. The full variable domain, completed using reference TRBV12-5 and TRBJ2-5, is DARVTQTPRHKVTEMGQEVTMRCQPILGHNTVFWYRQTMMQGLELLAYFRNRAPLDDSGMPKDRFSAEMPDATLATLKIQPSEPRDSAVYFCASAKRAETQYFGPGTRLLVL.

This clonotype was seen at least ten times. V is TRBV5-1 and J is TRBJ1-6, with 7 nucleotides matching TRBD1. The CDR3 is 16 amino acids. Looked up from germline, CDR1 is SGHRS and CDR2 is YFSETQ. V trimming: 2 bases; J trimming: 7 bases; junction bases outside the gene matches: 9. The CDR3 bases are TGCGCCAGCAGCTTTGCTGAGCGACAGGGAAATTCACCCCTCCACTTT. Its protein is CASSFAERQGNSPLHF.

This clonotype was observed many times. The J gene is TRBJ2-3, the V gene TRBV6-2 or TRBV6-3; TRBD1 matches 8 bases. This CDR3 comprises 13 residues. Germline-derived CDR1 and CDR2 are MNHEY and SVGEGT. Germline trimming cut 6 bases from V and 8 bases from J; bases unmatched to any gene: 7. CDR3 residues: CASSTSGGSTQYF. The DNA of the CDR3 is TGTGCCAGCAGCACATCAGGGGGCTCTACGCAGTATTTT.

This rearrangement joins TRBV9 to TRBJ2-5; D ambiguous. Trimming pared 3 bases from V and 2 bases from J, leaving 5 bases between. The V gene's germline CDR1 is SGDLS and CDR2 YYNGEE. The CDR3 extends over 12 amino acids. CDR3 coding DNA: TGTGCCAGCAGCGACCGGCAAGAGACCCAGTACTTC. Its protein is CASSDRQETQYF.

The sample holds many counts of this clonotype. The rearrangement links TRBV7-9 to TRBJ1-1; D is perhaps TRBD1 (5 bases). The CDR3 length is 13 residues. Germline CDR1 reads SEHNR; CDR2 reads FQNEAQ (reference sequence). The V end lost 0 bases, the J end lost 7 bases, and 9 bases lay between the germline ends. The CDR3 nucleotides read TGTGCCAGCAGCTTAGCGGGAGGGGTTGAAGCTTTCTTT. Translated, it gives CASSLAGGVEAFF.

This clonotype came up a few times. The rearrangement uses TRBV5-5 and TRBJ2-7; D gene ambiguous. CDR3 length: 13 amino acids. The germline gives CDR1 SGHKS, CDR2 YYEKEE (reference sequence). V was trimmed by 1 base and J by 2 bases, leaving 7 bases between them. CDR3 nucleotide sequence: TGTGCCAGCAGCTTGCTACTTACCTACGAGCAGTACTTC. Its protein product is CASSLLLTYEQYF.

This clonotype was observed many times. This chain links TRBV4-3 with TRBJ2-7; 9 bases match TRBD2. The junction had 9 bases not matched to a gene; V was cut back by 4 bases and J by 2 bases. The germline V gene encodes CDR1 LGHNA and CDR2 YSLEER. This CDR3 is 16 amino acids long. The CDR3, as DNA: TGCGCCAGCAGCCCGGCCCGGCGGGGGGGCCCCTACGAGCAGTACTTC. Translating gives CASSPARRGGPYEQYF.

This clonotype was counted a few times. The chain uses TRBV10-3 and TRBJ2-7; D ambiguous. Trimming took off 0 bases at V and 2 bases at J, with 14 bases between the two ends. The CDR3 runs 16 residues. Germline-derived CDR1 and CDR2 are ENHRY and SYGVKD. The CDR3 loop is CAISESIQMYTYEQYF. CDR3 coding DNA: TGTGCCATCAGTGAGTCGATACAGATGTACACCTACGAGCAGTACTTC.

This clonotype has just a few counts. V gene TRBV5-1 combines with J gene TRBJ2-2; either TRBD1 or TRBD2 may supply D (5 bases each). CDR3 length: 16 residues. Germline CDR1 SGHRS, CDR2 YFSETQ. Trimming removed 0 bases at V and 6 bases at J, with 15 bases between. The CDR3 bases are TGCGCCAGCAGCTTGGTGGCAGGGAGTGGGGCCGGGGAGCTGTTTTTT. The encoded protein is CASSLVAGSGAGELFF.

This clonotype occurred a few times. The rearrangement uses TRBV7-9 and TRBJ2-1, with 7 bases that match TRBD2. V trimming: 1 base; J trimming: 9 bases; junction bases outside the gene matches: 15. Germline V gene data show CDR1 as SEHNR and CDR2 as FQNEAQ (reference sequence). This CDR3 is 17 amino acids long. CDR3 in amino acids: CASSLEDFAAGALEQFF. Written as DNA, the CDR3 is TGTGCCAGCAGCTTAGAAGATTTTGCGGCGGGAGCTCTTGAGCAGTTCTTC.

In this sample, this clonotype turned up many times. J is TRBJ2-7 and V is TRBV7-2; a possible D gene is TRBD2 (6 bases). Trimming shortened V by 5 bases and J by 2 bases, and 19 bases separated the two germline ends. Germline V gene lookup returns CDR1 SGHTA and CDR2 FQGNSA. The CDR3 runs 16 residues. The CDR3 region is CASSLSGLPSTYEQYF. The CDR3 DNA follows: TGTGCCAGCAGCCTTAGCGGACTACCCTCCACCTACGAGCAGTACTTC.

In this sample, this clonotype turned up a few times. CDR3 amino acids: CAIRADRAGGYTF. The CDR3 bases are TGTGCCATCAGGGCAGACAGGGCGGGCGGCTACACCTTC. J is TRBJ1-2 and V is TRBV10-3, with 7 bases matching TRBD1. Germline V lookup: CDR1 ENHRY, CDR2 SYGVKD. The V segment lost 6 bases and the J segment 8 bases; nucleotides outside the gene matches: 9. This CDR3 has 13 residues.

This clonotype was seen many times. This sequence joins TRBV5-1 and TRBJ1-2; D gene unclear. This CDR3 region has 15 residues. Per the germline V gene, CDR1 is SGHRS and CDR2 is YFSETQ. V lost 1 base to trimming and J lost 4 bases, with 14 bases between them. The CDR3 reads CASSLKSGEAYGYTF. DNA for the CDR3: TGCGCCAGCAGCTTGAAATCCGGGGAAGCCTATGGCTACACCTTC.

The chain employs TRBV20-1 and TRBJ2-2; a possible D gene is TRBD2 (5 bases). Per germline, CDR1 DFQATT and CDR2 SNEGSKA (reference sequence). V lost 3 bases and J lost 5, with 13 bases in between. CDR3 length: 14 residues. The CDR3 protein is CSARRRRRTGELFF. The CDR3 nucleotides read TGCAGTGCTAGGAGGAGGAGGAGAACCGGGGAGCTGTTTTTT.

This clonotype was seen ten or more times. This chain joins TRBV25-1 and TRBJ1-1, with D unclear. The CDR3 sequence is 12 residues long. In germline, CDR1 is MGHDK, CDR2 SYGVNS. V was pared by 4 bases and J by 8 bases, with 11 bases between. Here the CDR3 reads CASSGDKLEAFF. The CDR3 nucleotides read TGTGCCAGCAGTGGGGATAAATTGGAAGCTTTCTTT.

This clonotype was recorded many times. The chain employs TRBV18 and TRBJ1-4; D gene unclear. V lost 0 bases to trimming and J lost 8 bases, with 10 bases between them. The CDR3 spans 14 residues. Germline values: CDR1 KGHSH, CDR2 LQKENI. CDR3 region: CASSPPAGSEKLFF. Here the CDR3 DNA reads TGTGCCAGCTCACCACCGGCAGGATCGGAAAAACTGTTTTTT.

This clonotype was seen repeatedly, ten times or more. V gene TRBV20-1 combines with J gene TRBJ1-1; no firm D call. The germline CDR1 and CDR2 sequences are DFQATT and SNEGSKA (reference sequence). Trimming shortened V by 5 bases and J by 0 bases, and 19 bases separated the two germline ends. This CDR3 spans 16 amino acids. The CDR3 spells CSAYRTTRVLNTEAFF. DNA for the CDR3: TGCAGTGCTTATAGAACGACAAGAGTTTTGAACACTGAAGCTTTCTTT.

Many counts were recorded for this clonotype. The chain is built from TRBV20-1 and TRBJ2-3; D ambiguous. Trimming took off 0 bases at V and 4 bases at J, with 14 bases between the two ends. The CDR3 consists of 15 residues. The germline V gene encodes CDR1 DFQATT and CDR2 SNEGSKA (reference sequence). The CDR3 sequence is CSARDPGAHPDTQYF. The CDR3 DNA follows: TGCAGTGCTAGAGACCCTGGAGCCCACCCAGATACGCAGTATTTT.

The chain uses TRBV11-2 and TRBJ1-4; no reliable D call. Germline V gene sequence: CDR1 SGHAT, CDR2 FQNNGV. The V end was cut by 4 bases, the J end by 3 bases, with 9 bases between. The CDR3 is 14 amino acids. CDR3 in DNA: TGTGCCAGCAGCTACAATATCCCTAATGAAAAACTGTTTTTT. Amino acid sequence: CASSYNIPNEKLFF.

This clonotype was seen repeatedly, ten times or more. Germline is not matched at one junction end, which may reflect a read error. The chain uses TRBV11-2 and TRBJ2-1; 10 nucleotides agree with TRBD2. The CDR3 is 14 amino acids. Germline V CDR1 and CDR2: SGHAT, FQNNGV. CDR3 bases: TGTGCCAGCAGCCCGGGACTAGCGTCAGATGATCAGTTCTTC. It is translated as CASSPGLASDDQFF.